What follows are 2 T cell receptor beta chains derived from one specimen sequenced in a study of metastatic and nonmetastatic thyroid tumors. TCRdb re-processed the PCR reads through MiXCR. Among tens of thousands of clones listed, about 13% were seen once. There were no patients who had received any treatment before thyroid surgery. Sequencing was performed on blood. The receptors were gathered from a female donor with papillary thyroid cancer or a benign thyroid nodule (not recorded which). Some clones in this sample may be carry-over from other donors' samples.

A few counts support this clone. A much larger clonotype is one base distant, so this may be a read error. This rearrangement joins TRBV6-1 to TRBJ2-7; D is possibly TRBD1 (6 bases). The CDR3 consists of 13 residues. With 11 bases removed from V and 7 bases from J, the gap between germline ends came to 21 bases. Germline V gives CDR1 MNHNS, CDR2 SASEGT. CDR3: CAAAPDRTWEQYF. In DNA, the CDR3 is TGTGCCGCAGCACCCGACAGGACCTGGGAGCAGTACTTC.

This clone was observed at least ten times. J is TRBJ1-3 and V is TRBV5-4; 12 bases line up with TRBD1. The CDR3 loop spans 18 amino acids. After removal of 0 bases from V and 3 bases from J, the junction contained 7 bases not matched to a gene. Germline loops: CDR1 SGHNT, CDR2 YYREEE (reference sequence). The CDR3 here is CASSLEVGTGGFGNTIYF. The CDR3 region has the DNA TGTGCCAGCAGCTTGGAAGTTGGGACAGGGGGCTTTGGAAACACCATATATTTT.